This T cell receptor beta chain was identified during a study of low-dose radiotherapy and immunotherapy resistance in tumors. Covering alpha and beta chains, TRAV- and TRBV-specific primers were used for the first-strand cDNA. For amplifying TCRs, the PCR ran for about 20 cycles with Phusion, which was used together with a constant-region primer and the adapter on the V primers. TCRdb fed the reads into MiXCR, producing one record per CDR3 protein. The sample lists tens of thousands of distinct CDR3 sequences; roughly 24% were seen once. This clonotype has just a few counts. V was clipped by 4 bases and J by 10 bases; unmatched bases: 10. The CDR3 is 13 amino acids. Germline values: CDR1 SGHDT, CDR2 YYEEEE. Time point denoted: before trial treatment.

This clonotype was sampled from a male donor with prostate cancer. Source: PBMCs, taken before treatment. The chain links TRBV5-6 to TRBJ1-1; TRBD1 agrees at 7 bases. This chain's CDR3 is CASSRPTGEGAFF. The CDR3 nucleotides are TGTGCCAGCAGCCGACCAACAGGGGAGGGAGCTTTCTTT.